The 29 T cell receptor beta chains reported below all come from one sample, sequenced in a study of blood T cell repertoires in COVID-19. Assay used: immunoSEQ multiplex PCR; TCRdb lists only in-frame clones, some missing. Among 220,000 or so clones listed, under 90% were seen once. Sequenced: PBMCs or T cells enriched from blood (not recorded which). These receptors came from a woman between 55 and 75 years old who had recovered from COVID-19.

The gene calls are TRBV9 and TRBJ1-4; 7 bases are shared with TRBD1. V shed 4 bases and J 6 bases; nucleotides not matched to a gene: 6. The CDR3 consists of 14 residues. Looked up from germline, CDR1 is SGDLS and CDR2 is YYNGEE. The DNA of the CDR3 is TGTGCCAGCAGCCGGACAGGTTTTTATGAAAAACTGTTTTTT. Amino acid sequence: CASSRTGFYEKLFF.

This chain joins TRBV11-2 and TRBJ1-2, with 7 bases identical to TRBD1. The CDR3 contains 16 residues. Per the germline V gene, CDR1 is SGHAT and CDR2 is FQNNGV. V gave up 5 bases and J gave up 7 bases; unmatched junction bases: 16. The CDR3 region has the DNA TGTGCCAGCAGCCCCGTACAGGGGCCCCATAGGGGTGGCTACACCTTC. Translated: CASSPVQGPHRGGYTF.

This clone was found once. The chain uses TRBV10-3 and TRBJ2-7; 11 nucleotides match TRBD2. The CDR3 spans 15 residues. The V gene's germline CDR1 is ENHRY and CDR2 SYGVKD. Trimming removed 6 bases from V and 7 bases from J; junction bases left unmatched: 11. The CDR3, as DNA: TGTGCCATCAGGGGGGGGACTAGCGGTACTAGGGAGCAGTACTTC. Translation gives CAIRGGTSGTREQYF.

The chain has TRBV14 and TRBJ1-1; D gene uncertain. Trimming shortened V by 0 bases and J by 1 base, and 15 bases separated the two germline ends. The CDR3 length is 17 residues. Germline loops: CDR1 SGHDN, CDR2 FVKESK. The DNA for the CDR3 is TGTGCCAGCAGCCAAGACCCCTTTGTACGCGGGAACACTGAAGCTTTCTTT. Translated, it gives CASSQDPFVRGNTEAFF.

This rearrangement joins TRBV7-2 to TRBJ1-2, with 7 positions matching TRBD1. The germline gives CDR1 SGHTA, CDR2 FQGNSA. The trim removed 4 bases at V and 2 bases at J, leaving 10 bases unmatched. The CDR3 runs 16 residues. CDR3 protein: CASSYQTGNSNYGYTF. CDR3 nucleotides: TGTGCCAGCAGCTATCAGACAGGGAATTCGAACTATGGCTACACCTTC.

This sequence joins TRBV18 and TRBJ2-5; 8 bases agree with TRBD2. V shed 2 bases, J shed 1 base, and the junction held 6 bases outside the gene matches. There are 16 residues in the CDR3. In germline, CDR1 is KGHSH, CDR2 LQKENI. CDR3 bases: TGTGCCAGCTCACCAAGGCTAGCGGGCACCCAAGAGACCCAGTACTTC. Encoded protein: CASSPRLAGTQETQYF. The full variable domain, with the rest looked up from reference TRBV18 and TRBJ2-5, is NAGVMQNPRHLVRRRGQEARLRCSPMKGHSHVYWYRQLPEEGLKFMVYLQKENIIDESGMPKERFSAEFPKEGPSILRIQQVVRGDSAAYFCASSPRLAGTQETQYFGPGTRLLVL.

The chain has TRBV5-1 and TRBJ1-2; D perhaps matches TRBD1 (6 bases). Germline V gives CDR1 SGHRS, CDR2 YFSETQ. V was pared by 2 bases and J by 7 bases, with 9 bases between. The CDR3 runs 12 residues. The CDR3 DNA sequence: TGCGCCAGCAGCTTACAGGGTCGTGGCTACACCTTC. It specifies CASSLQGRGYTF.

This chain uses TRBV29-1 with TRBJ2-5, with 7 nucleotides matching TRBD2. Looked up from germline, CDR1 is SQVTM and CDR2 is ANQGSEA. CDR3 length: 13 residues. The J segment lost 2 bases and the V segment lost 6 bases, leaving 6 bases of the junction unmatched. CDR3 bases: TGCAGCGTCCTGGGGGGGAAGCAAGAGACCCAGTACTTC. This encodes CSVLGGKQETQYF.

The V and J genes are TRBV27 and TRBJ2-5; 10 bases fit TRBD2. The germline CDR1 and CDR2 sequences are MNHEY and SMNVEV (reference sequence). The CDR3 consists of 16 residues. With V trimmed by 5 bases and J by 3 bases, 9 bases remained unmatched. The CDR3 nucleotides read TGTGCCAGCAGTCCCCGGACTAGCGGTGGGGAAGAGACCCAGTACTTC. Translated: CASSPRTSGGEETQYF.

V and J are TRBV6-4 and TRBJ1-1; 7 nucleotides agree with TRBD1. Germline CDR1 MRHNA, CDR2 SNTAGT. The CDR3 runs to 18 residues. The V segment lost 7 bases and the J segment 1 base; nucleotides outside the gene matches: 18. For the CDR3, the DNA is TGTGCCAGCATTCGAGACAGGGATATGAAACGGGCGAACACTGAAGCTTTCTTT. Its protein product is CASIRDRDMKRANTEAFF.

The chain employs TRBV7-9 and TRBJ2-3; possible D gene TRBD1, 5 bases. Trimming took 2 bases from V and 1 from J, leaving 13 bases between them. Looked up from germline, CDR1 is SEHNR and CDR2 is FQNEAQ (reference sequence). The CDR3 is 16 residues long. The CDR3 region is CASSLRSGYGTDTQYF. The DNA for the CDR3 is TGTGCCAGCAGCTTACGATCAGGGTACGGCACAGATACGCAGTATTTT. The full variable domain, completed using reference TRBV7-9 and TRBJ2-3, is DTGVSQNPRHKITKRGQNVTFRCDPISEHNRLYWYRQTLGQGPEFLTYFQNEAQLEKSRLLSDRFSAERPKGSFSTLEIQRTEQGDSAMYLCASSLRSGYGTDTQYFGPGTRLTVL.

This clone was recorded only once. The genes are TRBV7-3 and TRBJ2-1; 7 positions match TRBD1. Germline CDR1 and CDR2: SGHTA and FQGTGA. The CDR3 consists of 15 residues. Losses at the gene ends were 6 bases for V and 5 bases for J; bases not matched to a gene: 10. The CDR3 coding sequence is TGTGCCAGCAGGGGTACAGGGGCAGGGAACAATGAGCAGTTCTTC. Translating it yields CASRGTGAGNNEQFF. Based on the CDR3 plus reference TRBV7-3 and TRBJ2-1, the full variable domain is GAGVSQTPSNKVTEKGKYVELRCDPISGHTALYWYRQSLGQGPEFLIYFQGTGAADDSGLPNDRFFAVRPEGSVSTLKIQRTERGDSAVYLCASRGTGAGNNEQFFGPGTRLTVL.

The chain employs TRBV20-1 and TRBJ2-1; D gene ambiguous. Germline V lookup: CDR1 DFQATT, CDR2 SNEGSKA (reference sequence). The ends were cut back, 3 bases at V and 5 bases at J, with 2 bases in the middle. This CDR3 is built from 10 residues. The DNA of the CDR3 is TGCAGTGCTAGCAACAATGAGCAGTTCTTC. This codes for CSASNNEQFF.

This clone was detected once. The chain links TRBV5-1 to TRBJ2-1; 14 positions agree with TRBD2. V gave up 2 bases and J gave up 10 bases; unmatched junction bases: 5. Germline loops: CDR1 SGHRS, CDR2 YFSETQ. The CDR3 spans 15 residues. DNA for the CDR3: TGCGCCAGCAGCTTATCCGGGACTAGCGGGAGAGAGCAGTTCTTC. Protein: CASSLSGTSGREQFF.

This chain connects TRBV12-5 to TRBJ1-5, with a tentative D call TRBD1 (5 bases). Per the germline V gene, CDR1 is LGHNT and CDR2 is FRNRAP. The CDR3 sequence is 17 residues long. V was trimmed by 3 bases and J by 1 base, leaving 16 bases between them. The DNA of the CDR3 is TGTGCTAGTGGTTTACGTCTGGGCAGGGCCAGCAATCAGCCCCAGCATTTT. Encoded protein: CASGLRLGRASNQPQHF.

The chain uses TRBV4-3 and TRBJ1-6; D unresolved. Germline V lookup: CDR1 LGHNA, CDR2 YSLEER. The CDR3 extends over 16 amino acids. V was pared by 2 bases and J by 7 bases, with 15 bases between. CDR3 nucleotides: TGCGCCAGCAGCCAACTTGAGCGCGCGTGGAATTCACCCCTCCACTTT. Its translation is CASSQLERAWNSPLHF.

The CDR3 coding sequence is TGTGCCAGCAGCTTAGGCGGGGGCGCGGGAGGCTACACCTTC. This gives the protein CASSLGGGAGGYTF. The chain recombines TRBV7-2 with TRBJ1-2; perhaps TRBD1 as D (6 bases). The CDR3 consists of 14 residues. Germline lookup yields CDR1 SGHTA and CDR2 FQGNSA. The V and J ends lost 1 base and 8 bases respectively, with 14 bases between them. The variable domain in full, with the rest retrieved from reference TRBV7-2 and TRBJ1-2, is GAGVSQSPSNKVTEKGKDVELRCDPISGHTALYWYRQSLGQGLEFLIYFQGNSAPDKSGLPSDRFSAERTGGSVSTLTIQRTQQEDSAVYLCASSLGGGAGGYTFGSGTRLTVV.

This clone was found a few times. The J gene is TRBJ1-2, the V gene TRBV3-1 (or the pseudogene TRBV3-2); D unresolved. The germline V gene encodes CDR1 LGHDT and CDR2 YNNKEL (reference sequence). CDR3 length equals 14 residues. V lost 2 bases and J lost 4, with 11 bases in between. This CDR3 is CASSQYIQSYGYTF. In DNA form, the CDR3 reads TGTGCCAGCAGCCAATACATACAGTCCTATGGCTACACCTTC.

The chain has TRBV6-1 and TRBJ2-7; 9 bases agree with TRBD1. V was pared by 3 bases and J by 3 bases, with 6 bases of the junction left unmatched. The germline V gene encodes CDR1 MNHNS and CDR2 SASEGT. CDR3 length: 15 amino acids. DNA of the CDR3: TGTGCCAGCAGTGAGCCGGGACAGGGTAACTACGAGCAGTACTTC. Residues: CASSEPGQGNYEQYF.

The rearrangement links TRBV7-2 to TRBJ2-3, with 8 bases aligning to TRBD2. This CDR3 region has 16 residues. Trimming took 0 bases from V and 1 from J; bases not matched to a gene: 3. Germline-derived CDR1 and CDR2 are SGHTA and FQGNSA. CDR3 sequence (DNA): TGTGCCAGCAGCTTAGCCCCCGGGGGGGGCACAGATACGCAGTATTTT. Translation gives CASSLAPGGGTDTQYF.

V usage is TRBV6-5 and J usage is TRBJ1-5; 9 nucleotides align to TRBD1. CDR1 MNHEY and CDR2 SVGAGI come from the germline V gene. The CDR3 is 15 amino acids. V gave up 5 bases and J gave up 6 bases; unmatched junction bases: 8. The CDR3 sequence: CASSTTGGRGQPQHF. CDR3 DNA sequence: TGTGCCAGCAGTACCACAGGGGGCAGGGGTCAGCCCCAGCATTTT.

The chain joins TRBV27 to TRBJ2-7; TRBD1 matches 7 bases. Germline trimming cut 0 bases from V and 5 bases from J; bases unmatched to any gene: 7. The CDR3 length is 15 residues. Germline V gives CDR1 MNHEY, CDR2 SMNVEV (reference sequence). The CDR3 loop is CASSLSKGAPDEQYF. DNA of the CDR3: TGTGCCAGCAGTTTATCGAAGGGGGCGCCGGACGAGCAGTACTTC.

The DNA for the CDR3 is TGTGCCAGCTCACCCACTCAGGGTGGGGCTGAAGCTTTCTTT. It translates to CASSPTQGGAEAFF. The gene calls are TRBV18 and TRBJ1-1; perhaps TRBD1 as D (5 bases). This CDR3 region has 14 residues. The V end lost 3 bases, the J end lost 6 bases, and 14 bases lay between the germline ends. The V gene's germline CDR1 is KGHSH and CDR2 LQKENI.

As to this clone: The same CDR3 is also encoded by other DNA sequences in this sample. The chain couples TRBV5-1 to TRBJ1-5; TRBD1 aligns across 7 bases. This CDR3 comprises 15 residues. Trimming cost V 0 bases and J 3 bases; bases outside gene matches: 3. Germline loops: CDR1 SGHRS, CDR2 YFSETQ. The CDR3: CASSLGGTDNQPQHF. CDR3 DNA: TGCGCCAGCAGCTTGGGAGGGACAGACAATCAGCCCCAGCATTTT.

This rearrangement joins TRBV4-2 to TRBJ1-1; 8 positions agree with TRBD1. Losses at the gene ends were 1 base for V and 1 base for J; bases not matched to a gene: 2. The CDR3 has 15 amino acids. CDR1 LGHNA and CDR2 YNFKEQ come from the germline V gene. The CDR3 DNA sequence: TGTGCCAGCAGCCAAGGGGACAGGCCGAACACTGAAGCTTTCTTT. Its protein product is CASSQGDRPNTEAFF.

This chain joins TRBV27 and TRBJ2-5; TRBD2 aligns across 14 bases. Germline V gives CDR1 MNHEY, CDR2 SMNVEV (reference sequence). This CDR3 is built from 22 residues. Trimming cost V 2 bases and J 2 bases; bases outside gene matches: 19. The CDR3 sequence: CASSLRYSTSGRAGRSQETQYF. CDR3 nucleotides: TGTGCCAGCAGTTTACGCTATTCGACTAGCGGGAGGGCCGGACGGTCTCAAGAGACCCAGTACTTC.

The chain employs TRBV7-6 and TRBJ2-7; 7 nucleotides align to TRBD1. The CDR3 consists of 16 residues. The germline CDR1 and CDR2 sequences are SGHVS and FNYEAQ. The junction had 12 bases not matched to a gene; V was cut back by 1 base and J by 6 bases. The CDR3 nucleotides read TGTGCCAGCAGCTTAGGTCAAGGGGGCGGGCGGAGCGAGCAGTACTTC. Translation gives CASSLGQGGGRSEQYF.

This sequence joins TRBV10-1 and TRBJ1-1; TRBD1 aligns across 11 bases. V shed 6 bases and J 10 bases; nucleotides not matched to a gene: 7. Germline values: CDR1 WNHNN, CDR2 SYGVQD (reference sequence). The length of the CDR3 is 13 residues. The CDR3 loop is CASRGQGGSRAFF. CDR3 DNA sequence: TGCGCCAGCAGGGGACAGGGGGGGTCGCGAGCTTTCTTT.

The CDR3 sequence is CASSQAPSGGPDTQYF. The CDR3 DNA is TGTGCCAGCAGCCAAGCCCCTAGCGGGGGCCCAGATACGCAGTATTTT. The chain uses TRBV3-1 (or the pseudogene TRBV3-2) and TRBJ2-3, with 10 bases aligning to TRBD2. Germline CDR1 reads LGHDT; CDR2 reads YNNKEL (reference sequence). The CDR3 has 16 amino acids. The V and J ends lost 1 base and 4 bases, in that order; junction bases with no gene match: 5.